Shown below are 18 T cell receptor beta chains from a single sample sequenced in a study of T cells in localized non-small cell lung cancer. Profiled with immunoSEQ multiplex PCR; TCRdb holds only in-frame clones, not every one. The sample comprises 9,500 to 10,000 clones, roughly 45% of which are singletons, and about 3.8% rests with the top ten. The specimen comprised lymph node tissue, sampled before any cancer treatment. Source of these receptors: a woman between 35 and 70 years old with stage I lung adenocarcinoma.

This clone has just a few counts. The gene calls are TRBV29-1 and TRBJ1-1; D perhaps matches TRBD1 (6 bases). CDR1 is SQVTM and CDR2 is ANQGSEA in the germline V gene. There are 13 residues in the CDR3. V lost 4 bases, J lost 0 bases, and 9 bases lay in between. The CDR3 protein is CSVGTAMNTEAFF. The CDR3 nucleotides are TGCAGCGTTGGGACAGCCATGAACACTGAAGCTTTCTTT.

V is TRBV12-5 and J is TRBJ2-2; TRBD2 matches at 8 bases. Germline trimming cut 7 bases from V and 9 bases from J; bases unmatched to any gene: 13. The CDR3 has 15 amino acids. The germline gives CDR1 LGHNT, CDR2 FRNRAP. Here the CDR3 reads CASADRGGEVRELFF. The CDR3 DNA follows: TGTGCTAGTGCCGACCGGGGGGGTGAAGTCAGGGAGCTGTTTTTT.

This CDR3 is CASSYSDLHGYTF. The CDR3 nucleotides read TGTGCCAGCAGTTACTCGGATCTTCATGGCTACACCTTC. This rearrangement joins TRBV6-8 to TRBJ1-2, with D hard to call. The CDR3 runs to 13 residues. The V end was cut by 0 bases, the J end by 6 bases, with 8 bases between. Per the germline V gene, CDR1 is MNHGY and CDR2 is SAAAGT.

This chain joins TRBV11-3 and TRBJ1-2, with D possibly matching TRBD1 (5 bases). The CDR3 runs 14 residues. Germline-derived CDR1 and CDR2 are SGHNT and YENEEA. Trimming removed 5 bases from V and 1 base from J, with 11 bases in between. The CDR3 here is CASSRGGNNYGYTF. In nucleotides, the CDR3 is TGTGCCAGCAGCCGTGGGGGGAATAACTATGGCTACACCTTC. The full variable domain, in which reference TRBV11-3 and TRBJ1-2 provide the parts outside the CDR3, is EAGVVQSPRYKIIEKKQPVAFWCNPISGHNTLYWYLQNLGQGPELLIRYENEEAVDDSQLPKDRFSAERLKGVDSTLKIQPAELGDSAVYLCASSRGGNNYGYTFGSGTRLTVV.

The V and J genes are TRBV19 and TRBJ1-1; TRBD1 is a possible D gene (6 bases). V was cut by 4 bases and J by 0 bases, with 18 bases left in between. This CDR3 region has 17 residues. Germline CDR1 is LNHDA and CDR2 is SQIVND (reference sequence). The CDR3 DNA is TGTGCCAGTAGTAATCTTGGGGTGGGGGCTATGAACACTGAAGCTTTCTTT. Protein sequence: CASSNLGVGAMNTEAFF. Complete variable domain (other parts from reference TRBV19 and TRBJ1-1): DGGITQSPKYLFRKEGQNVTLSCEQNLNHDAMYWYRQDPGQGLRLIYYSQIVNDFQKGDIAEGYSVSREKKESFPLTVTSAQKNPTAFYLCASSNLGVGAMNTEAFFGQGTRLTVV.

The CDR3 here is CASSILGPGGSTGELFF. The CDR3 bases are TGTGCCAGCAGCATATTAGGTCCGGGGGGGAGCACCGGGGAGCTGTTTTTT. The chain links TRBV11-3 to TRBJ2-2; 8 positions match TRBD2. The CDR3 consists of 17 residues. Trimming cost V 5 bases and J 4 bases; bases outside gene matches: 12. In germline, CDR1 is SGHNT, CDR2 YENEEA.

The genes are TRBV5-1 and TRBJ1-1; no definite D call. Per the germline V gene, CDR1 is SGHRS and CDR2 is YFSETQ. This CDR3 is 15 amino acids long. V was clipped by 0 bases and J by 1 base, with 10 bases between them. DNA of the CDR3: TGCGCCAGCAGCTTGGCCGGAACGGGGAACACTGAAGCTTTCTTT. Translation gives CASSLAGTGNTEAFF.

V and J are TRBV19 and TRBJ2-1, with 7 bases lining up with TRBD2. Germline loops: CDR1 LNHDA, CDR2 SQIVND (reference sequence). This CDR3 has 16 residues. J lost 0 bases, V lost 6 bases, and 8 bases had no gene match. The CDR3 sequence is CASSRLASRSYNEQFF. The CDR3 DNA reads as TGTGCCAGTAGCCGACTAGCTTCTCGCTCCTACAATGAGCAGTTCTTC.

This clone was counted a few times. This chain links TRBV11-3 with TRBJ1-2; 10 bases align to TRBD1. The CDR3 spans 14 residues. Per the germline V gene, CDR1 is SGHNT and CDR2 is YENEEA. Trimming cost V 5 bases and J 7 bases; bases outside gene matches: 7. As DNA, the CDR3 is TGTGCCAGCAGCGATTTCCGGGACAGGGGTGGCTACACCTTC. Translation gives CASSDFRDRGGYTF.

A single count supports this clone. The rearrangement uses TRBV18 and TRBJ1-4; the D is unclear. Trimming left V 3 bases short and J 4 bases short, with 6 bases between. Germline CDR1 and CDR2: KGHSH and LQKENI. CDR3 length: 13 residues. In DNA, the CDR3 is TGTGCCAGCTCACCGGGAAGTAATGAAAAACTGTTTTTT. It specifies CASSPGSNEKLFF.

CDR3 bases: TGTGCCAGCAGCAAAGGACAGGGTCAGCCCCAGCATTTT. Protein sequence: CASSKGQGQPQHF. The rearrangement joins TRBV6-8 to TRBJ1-5; TRBD1 aligns across 8 bases. The CDR3 has 13 amino acids. Germline CDR1 reads MNHGY; CDR2 reads SAAAGT. J was trimmed by 6 bases and V by 6 bases; bases with no gene match: 4.

V gene TRBV5-1 combines with J gene TRBJ1-1, with 10 bases identical to TRBD1. Trimming took 5 bases from V and 3 from J; bases not matched to a gene: 10. The V gene's germline CDR1 is SGHRS and CDR2 YFSETQ. The CDR3 runs 16 residues. Here the CDR3 reads CASRPETGGRDTEAFF. The DNA of the CDR3 is TGCGCCAGCAGACCCGAGACAGGGGGCCGGGACACTGAAGCTTTCTTT.

The CDR3 DNA follows: TGCAGCGTTGAAGGTGGTCGGCGGGAAAACTATGGCTACACCTTC. This encodes CSVEGGRRENYGYTF. The rearrangement joins TRBV29-1 to TRBJ1-2; D not certain. Trimming took off 1 base at V and 2 bases at J, with 14 bases between the two ends. Germline lookup yields CDR1 SQVTM and CDR2 ANQGSEA. This CDR3 has 15 amino acids. The entire variable domain, with the rest obtained from reference TRBV29-1 and TRBJ1-2, is as follows: SAVISQKPSRDICQRGTSLTIQCQVDSQVTMMFWYRQQPGQSLTLIATANQGSEATYESGFVIDKFPISRPNLTFSTLTVSNMSPEDSSIYLCSVEGGRRENYGYTFGSGTRLTVV.

The chain employs TRBV11-1 and TRBJ1-3, with 10 bases lining up with TRBD1. Germline V gene sequence: CDR1 SGHAT, CDR2 FQDESV (reference sequence). This CDR3 contains 16 residues. With 1 base clipped from V and 6 bases from J, the junction kept 6 bases outside the gene matches. In nucleotides, the CDR3 is TGTGCCAGCAGCTTAGTCGGGACAGGGGTAGAAAACACCATATATTTT. This sequence encodes CASSLVGTGVENTIYF.

The chain carries TRBV30 and TRBJ1-4; 7 positions agree with TRBD1. The CDR3 is 14 residues long. Germline CDR1 and CDR2: GTSNPN and SVGIG (reference sequence). V lost 6 bases, J lost 5 bases, and 9 bases stayed unmatched. CDR3 amino acids: CACTPGTVNEKLFF. DNA of the CDR3: TGTGCCTGTACACCCGGGACAGTAAATGAAAAACTGTTTTTT. Complete variable domain (other parts from reference TRBV30 and TRBJ1-4): SQTIHQWPATLVQPVGSPLSLECTVEGTSNPNLYWYRQAAGRGLQLLFYSVGIGQISSEVPQNLSASRPQDRQFILSSKKLLLSDSGFYLCACTPGTVNEKLFFGSGTQLSVL.

This chain links TRBV14 with TRBJ1-4, with TRBD1 matching 7 bases. The CDR3 totals 14 residues. Per germline, CDR1 SGHDN and CDR2 FVKESK. Unmatched junction bases numbered 7, after V lost 4 bases and J lost 8 bases. This CDR3 reads CASSRGGREEKLFF. In nucleotides, the CDR3 is TGTGCCAGCAGCCGAGGGGGCCGGGAAGAAAAACTGTTTTTT.

The rearrangement joins TRBV11-3 to TRBJ1-2, with a weak D call TRBD1 (5 bases). Germline V gene sequence: CDR1 SGHNT, CDR2 YENEEA. CDR3 length: 15 amino acids. V was clipped by 3 bases and J by 2 bases, with 13 bases between them. Written as DNA, the CDR3 is TGTGCCAGCAGCTTGGGGCCAGGGTTGAACTATGGCTACACCTTC. This sequence encodes CASSLGPGLNYGYTF. The entire variable domain, with the rest obtained from reference TRBV11-3 and TRBJ1-2, is as follows: EAGVVQSPRYKIIEKKQPVAFWCNPISGHNTLYWYLQNLGQGPELLIRYENEEAVDDSQLPKDRFSAERLKGVDSTLKIQPAELGDSAVYLCASSLGPGLNYGYTFGSGTRLTVV.

This clone was counted only a few times. This chain connects TRBV19 to TRBJ2-3, with 10 bases identical to TRBD2. CDR1 and CDR2 from the germline V gene are LNHDA and SQIVND (reference sequence). The V segment lost 6 bases and the J segment 0 bases; nucleotides outside the gene matches: 3. The CDR3 sequence is 15 residues long. CDR3: CASRLLAGSTDTQYF. The CDR3 DNA reads as TGTGCCAGTAGACTACTAGCGGGGAGCACAGATACGCAGTATTTT.